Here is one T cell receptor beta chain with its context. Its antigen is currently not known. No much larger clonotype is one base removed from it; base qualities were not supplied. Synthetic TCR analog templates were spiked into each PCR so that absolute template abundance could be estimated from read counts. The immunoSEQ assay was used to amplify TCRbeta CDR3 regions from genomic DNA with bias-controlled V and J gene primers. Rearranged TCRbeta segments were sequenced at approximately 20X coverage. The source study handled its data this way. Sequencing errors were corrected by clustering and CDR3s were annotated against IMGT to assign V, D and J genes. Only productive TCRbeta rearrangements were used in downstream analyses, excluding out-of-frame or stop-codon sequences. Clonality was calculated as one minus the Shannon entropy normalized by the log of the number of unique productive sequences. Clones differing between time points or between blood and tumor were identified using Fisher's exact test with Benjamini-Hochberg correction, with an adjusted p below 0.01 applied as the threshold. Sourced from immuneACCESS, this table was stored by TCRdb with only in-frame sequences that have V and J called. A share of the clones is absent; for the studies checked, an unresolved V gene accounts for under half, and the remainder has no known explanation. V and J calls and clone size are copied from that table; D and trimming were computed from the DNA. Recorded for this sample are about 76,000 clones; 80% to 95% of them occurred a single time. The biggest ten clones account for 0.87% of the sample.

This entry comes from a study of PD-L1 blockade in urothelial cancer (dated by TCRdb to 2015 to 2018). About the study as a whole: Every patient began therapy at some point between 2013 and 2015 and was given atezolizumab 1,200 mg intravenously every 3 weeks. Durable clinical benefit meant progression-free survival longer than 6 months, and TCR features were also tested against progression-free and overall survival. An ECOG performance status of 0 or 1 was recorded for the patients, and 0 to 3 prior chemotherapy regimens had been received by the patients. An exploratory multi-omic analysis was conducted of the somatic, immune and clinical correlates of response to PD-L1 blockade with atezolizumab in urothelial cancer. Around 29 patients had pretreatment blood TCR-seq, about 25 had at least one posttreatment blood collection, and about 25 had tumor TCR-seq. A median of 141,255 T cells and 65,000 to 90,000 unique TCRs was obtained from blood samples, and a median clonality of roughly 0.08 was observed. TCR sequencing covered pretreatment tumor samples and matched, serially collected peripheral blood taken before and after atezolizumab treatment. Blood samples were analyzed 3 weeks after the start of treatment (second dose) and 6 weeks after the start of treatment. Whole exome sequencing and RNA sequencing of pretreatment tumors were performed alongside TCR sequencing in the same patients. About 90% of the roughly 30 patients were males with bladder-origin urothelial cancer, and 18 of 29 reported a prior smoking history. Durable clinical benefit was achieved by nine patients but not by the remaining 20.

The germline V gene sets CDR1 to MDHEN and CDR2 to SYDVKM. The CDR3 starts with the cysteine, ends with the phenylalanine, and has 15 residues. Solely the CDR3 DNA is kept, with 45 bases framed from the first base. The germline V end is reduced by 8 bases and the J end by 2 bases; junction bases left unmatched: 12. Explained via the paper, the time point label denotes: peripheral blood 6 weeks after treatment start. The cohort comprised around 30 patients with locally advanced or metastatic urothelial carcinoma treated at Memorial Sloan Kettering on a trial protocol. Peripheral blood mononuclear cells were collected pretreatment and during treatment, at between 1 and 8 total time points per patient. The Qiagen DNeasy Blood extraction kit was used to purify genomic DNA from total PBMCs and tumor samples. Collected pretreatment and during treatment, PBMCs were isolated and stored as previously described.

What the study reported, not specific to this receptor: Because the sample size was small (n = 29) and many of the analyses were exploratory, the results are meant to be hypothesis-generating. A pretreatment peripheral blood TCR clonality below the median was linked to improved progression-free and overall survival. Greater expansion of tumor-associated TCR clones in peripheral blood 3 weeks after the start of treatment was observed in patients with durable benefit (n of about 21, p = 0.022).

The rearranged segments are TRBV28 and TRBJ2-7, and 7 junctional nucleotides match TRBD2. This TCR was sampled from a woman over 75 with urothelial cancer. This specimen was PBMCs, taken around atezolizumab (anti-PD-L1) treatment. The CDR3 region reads CASALRSGGTYEQYF. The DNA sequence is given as TGTGCCAGCGCCCTGAGGTCGGGGGGAACCTACGAGCAGTACTTC.